This TCR beta chain comes out of a study of blood T cell repertoires in COVID-19. Study-level information: Researchers got acute and convalescent COVID-19 samples from the United States, Italy and Spain. T cells, B-cell-depleted T cells, or PBMCs provided the cDNA or gDNA that served as material.

J was trimmed by 3 bases and V by 5 bases; bases with no gene match: 7. This CDR3 has 14 amino acids. The germline gives CDR1 MNHEY, CDR2 SMNVEV (reference sequence). Under the authors' procedure: Reference gene primer amplification in the assay estimated nucleated cell counts. Profiling relied on immunoSEQ multiplex PCR, and the TCRdb table lists in-frame clones only, not all of them. That table furnishes V, J and clone size, whereas the DNA furnished D and trimming. The sample has roughly 260,000 clones, around nine tenths seen once; the top ten hold about 9.8%. The V gene is TRBV27, the J gene TRBJ2-7; 7 nucleotides line up with TRBD2. The sample consisted of peripheral blood. The TCR comes from a man aged 40-50 years who had recovered from COVID-19. CDR3 region: CASSPGTIIYEQYF. As DNA, the CDR3 is TGTGCCAGCAGTCCCGGGACTATTATCTACGAGCAGTACTTC.